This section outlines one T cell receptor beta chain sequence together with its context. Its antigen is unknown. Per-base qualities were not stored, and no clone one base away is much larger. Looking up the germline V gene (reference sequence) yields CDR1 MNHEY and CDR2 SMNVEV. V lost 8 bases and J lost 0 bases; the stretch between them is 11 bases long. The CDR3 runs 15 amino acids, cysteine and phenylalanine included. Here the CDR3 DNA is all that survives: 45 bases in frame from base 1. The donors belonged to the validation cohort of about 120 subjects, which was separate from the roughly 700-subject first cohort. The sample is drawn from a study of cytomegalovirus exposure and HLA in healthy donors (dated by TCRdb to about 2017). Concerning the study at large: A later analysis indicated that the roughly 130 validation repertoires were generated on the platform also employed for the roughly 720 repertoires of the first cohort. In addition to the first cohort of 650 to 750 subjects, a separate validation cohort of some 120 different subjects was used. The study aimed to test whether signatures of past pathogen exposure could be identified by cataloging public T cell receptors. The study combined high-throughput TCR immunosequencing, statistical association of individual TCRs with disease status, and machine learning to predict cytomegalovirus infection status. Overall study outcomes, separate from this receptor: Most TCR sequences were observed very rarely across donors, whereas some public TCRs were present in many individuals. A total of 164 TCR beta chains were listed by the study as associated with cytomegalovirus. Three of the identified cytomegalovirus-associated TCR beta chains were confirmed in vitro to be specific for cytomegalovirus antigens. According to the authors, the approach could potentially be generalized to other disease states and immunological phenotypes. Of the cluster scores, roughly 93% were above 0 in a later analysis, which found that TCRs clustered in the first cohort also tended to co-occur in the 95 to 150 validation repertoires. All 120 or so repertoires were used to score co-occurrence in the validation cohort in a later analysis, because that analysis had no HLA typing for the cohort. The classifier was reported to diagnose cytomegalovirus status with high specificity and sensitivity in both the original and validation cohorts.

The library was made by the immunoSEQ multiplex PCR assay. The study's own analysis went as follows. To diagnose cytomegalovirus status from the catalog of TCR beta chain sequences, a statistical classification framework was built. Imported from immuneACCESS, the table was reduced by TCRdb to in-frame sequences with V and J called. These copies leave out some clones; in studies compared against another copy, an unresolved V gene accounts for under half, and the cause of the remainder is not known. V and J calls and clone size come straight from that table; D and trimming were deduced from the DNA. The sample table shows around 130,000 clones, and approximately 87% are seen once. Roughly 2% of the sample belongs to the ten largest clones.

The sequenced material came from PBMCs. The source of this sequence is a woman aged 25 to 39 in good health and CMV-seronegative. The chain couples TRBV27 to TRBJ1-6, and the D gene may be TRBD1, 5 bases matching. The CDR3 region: CASRRETSYNSPLHF. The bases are TGTGCCAGCCGCAGGGAAACCTCCTATAATTCACCCCTCCACTTT.